One and the same sample provided the 21 T cell receptor beta chains below, sequenced in a study of response to subunit inactivated influenza vaccine. TCRdb reanalysed the RT-PCR reads using MiXCR and keeps one entry per CDR3 protein. The table lists about 800,000 distinct CDR3 sequences, approximately 21% of them singletons. This specimen was PBMCs from blood, taken less than 6 days after vaccination. The receptors stem from a man between 50 and 59 years old who received an inactivated influenza vaccine.

Only a few counts were recorded for this clonotype. CDR3 sequence: CASSLVGGGPSNEQFF. CDR3 nucleotides: TGTGCCAGCAGCCTTGTTGGGGGAGGGCCGAGTAATGAGCAGTTCTTC. The chain has TRBV7-3 and TRBJ2-1, with 7 bases matching TRBD2. V dropped 5 bases and J dropped 7; count of bases not matched to a gene: 14. The germline V gene has CDR1 SGHTA and CDR2 FQGTGA. The CDR3 is 16 amino acids.

The chain joins TRBV27 to TRBJ2-7; 14 bases line up with TRBD2. Trimming cost V 8 bases and J 4 bases; bases outside gene matches: 10. Germline values: CDR1 MNHEY, CDR2 SMNVEV (reference sequence). The CDR3 extends over 16 amino acids. The CDR3 DNA sequence: TGTGCCAGCGGACCGGGACTAGCGGGAGTCGTTTACGAGCAGTACTTC. This sequence encodes CASGPGLAGVVYEQYF.

This clonotype was seen more than once but under ten times. The V gene is TRBV4-2, the J gene TRBJ2-1; 12 nucleotides match TRBD2. In germline, CDR1 is LGHNA, CDR2 YNFKEQ. The CDR3 is made up of 18 amino acids. The trim removed 0 bases at V and 8 bases at J, leaving 11 bases unmatched. The CDR3 loop reads CASSQETSGSRFLDEQFF. The DNA for the CDR3 is TGTGCCAGCAGCCAAGAGACTAGCGGGAGCAGATTCTTAGATGAGCAGTTCTTC.

In this sample, this clonotype turned up a few times. V and J are TRBV11-2 and TRBJ1-2; D ambiguous. CDR1 SGHAT and CDR2 FQNNGV come from the germline V gene. The CDR3 spans 14 residues. Trimming took 5 bases from V and 4 from J, leaving 14 bases between them. The CDR3 DNA is TGTGCCAGCAGCATCACGTCGGGCAGCTATGGCTACACCTTC. It specifies CASSITSGSYGYTF.

This clonotype has only a few counts. V is TRBV5-1 and J is TRBJ1-2, with 7 bases matching TRBD1. The CDR3 totals 13 residues. Unmatched junction bases numbered 6, after V lost 4 bases and J lost 6 bases. Germline V gene sequence: CDR1 SGHRS, CDR2 YFSETQ. The CDR3 DNA reads as TGCGCCAGCAGCGTTGACAGGGAGAATGGCTACACCTTC. Amino acids: CASSVDRENGYTF.

This clonotype was picked up a small number of times. The chain links TRBV6-1 to TRBJ2-1, with 11 bases matching TRBD1. This CDR3 region has 14 residues. V lost 5 bases to trimming and J lost 12 bases; unmatched junction nucleotides: 9. Germline assignment: CDR1 MNHNS and CDR2 SASEGT. CDR3 DNA: TGTGCCAGCAGTCGGACAGGGGGCGGTTCTTTGCAGTTCTTC. It translates to CASSRTGGGSLQFF.

This clonotype was detected only a few times. The chain recombines TRBV5-4 with TRBJ2-3, with no clear D. CDR1 is SGHNT, CDR2 YYREEE, per germline (reference sequence). This CDR3 is built from 15 residues. The V end was cut by 0 bases, the J end by 1 base, with 9 bases between. In nucleotides, the CDR3 is TGTGCCAGCAGCTTGGGTCCGGACCGCACAGATACGCAGTATTTT. Its protein is CASSLGPDRTDTQYF.

The chain joins TRBV20-1 to TRBJ1-1; tentatively, D is TRBD1 (6 bases). Trimming took off 2 bases at V and 8 bases at J, with 15 bases between the two ends. The CDR3 sequence is 13 residues long. Germline-derived CDR1 and CDR2 are DFQATT and SNEGSKA (reference sequence). CDR3 sequence reads: CSARLGTFKEAFF. For the CDR3, the DNA is TGCAGTGCTAGACTTGGGACATTTAAAGAAGCTTTCTTT.

The rearrangement joins TRBV6-1 to TRBJ2-6; D gene ambiguous. Trimming took off 9 bases at V and 3 bases at J, with 12 bases between the two ends. The CDR3 loop spans 14 amino acids. Germline CDR1 is MNHNS and CDR2 is SASEGT. The DNA of the CDR3 is TGTGCCAGTCGAAGGTCTTTTGGGGCCAACGTCCTGACTTTC. It is translated as CASRRSFGANVLTF.

This clonotype appeared many times. The chain employs TRBV5-1 and TRBJ2-7; no definite D call. V lost 0 bases, J lost 2 bases, and 9 bases lay in between. Per the germline V gene, CDR1 is SGHRS and CDR2 is YFSETQ. The CDR3 is made up of 14 amino acids. CDR3 coding DNA: TGCGCCAGCAGCTTGGCCGCATCTCCCTACGAGCAGTACTTC. Amino acids: CASSLAASPYEQYF.

This clonotype has only a few counts. The V and J genes are TRBV2 and TRBJ1-4, with D possibly TRBD1 on 6 matching bases. V gave up 3 bases and J gave up 0 bases, with 20 bases separating them. This CDR3 contains 19 residues. Germline V gene sequence: CDR1 SNHLY, CDR2 FYNNEI. CDR3 bases: TGTGCCAGCAGTGATCTCTGGACAGTTGGTGATCCAACTAATGAAAAACTGTTTTTT. Protein product: CASSDLWTVGDPTNEKLFF.

This clonotype has more than one count but fewer than ten. The chain combines TRBV6-1 with TRBJ2-7, with D perhaps given as TRBD1 or TRBD2 (5 bases each). From germline, CDR1 is MNHNS and CDR2 SASEGT. V was trimmed by 6 bases and J by 1 base, leaving 16 bases between them. The CDR3 covers 15 residues. The CDR3 sequence is CASSLSRDGSYEQYF. In DNA form, the CDR3 reads TGTGCCAGCAGCCTTTCCCGGGACGGGTCCTACGAGCAGTACTTC.

The chain combines TRBV29-1 with TRBJ2-7; 9 bases line up with TRBD1. The CDR3 is 15 amino acids. CDR1 and CDR2 (germline): SQVTM, ANQGSEA. Trimming took 6 bases from V and 4 from J; bases not matched to a gene: 13. CDR3 bases: TGCAGCGTCGCTCGGGGACAGGGTGCGCTTTACGAGCAGTACTTC. Its translation: CSVARGQGALYEQYF.

The chain carries TRBV7-9 and TRBJ2-3; 9 bases are shared with TRBD1. CDR1 is SEHNR and CDR2 is FQNEAQ in the germline V gene (reference sequence). The CDR3 extends over 15 amino acids. J gave up 3 bases and V 5 bases, and 6 bases lay outside the gene matches. CDR3: CASSRTGGETDTQYF. The CDR3 coding sequence is TGTGCCAGCAGCCGTACAGGGGGCGAAACAGATACGCAGTATTTT.

This chain connects TRBV4-1 to TRBJ1-1; D uncertain. CDR1 is MGHRA and CDR2 is YSYEKL in the germline V gene. The CDR3 is made up of 16 amino acids. V was cut by 0 bases and J by 4 bases, with 15 bases left in between. Written as DNA, the CDR3 is TGCGCCAGCAGCCAAGATTTGAGCCGCAGGCGCACTGAAGCTTTCTTT. This translates into CASSQDLSRRRTEAFF.

The chain uses TRBV9 and TRBJ2-7; D not certain. Germline CDR1 reads SGDLS; CDR2 reads YYNGEE. The CDR3 spans 14 residues. Deletions cut 0 bases from V and 2 bases from J, with 9 bases between. CDR3 sequence: CASSVGHLTYEQYF. DNA of the CDR3: TGTGCCAGCAGCGTAGGGCACCTTACCTACGAGCAGTACTTC.

The rearrangement links TRBV20-1 to TRBJ2-7, with 7 nucleotides matching TRBD1. Germline loops: CDR1 DFQATT, CDR2 SNEGSKA (reference sequence). This CDR3 has 15 amino acids. The V segment lost 1 base and the J segment 0 bases; nucleotides outside the gene matches: 6. In DNA form, the CDR3 reads TGCAGTGCTAGAGCCTGGGACAGATCCTCCTACGAGCAGTACTTC. This encodes CSARAWDRSSYEQYF.

The rearrangement links TRBV5-6 to TRBJ2-5, with TRBD2 matching over 10 bases. CDR1 and CDR2 (germline): SGHDT, YYEEEE. The CDR3 contains 19 residues. Trimming removed 4 bases from V and 0 bases from J; junction bases left unmatched: 15. This CDR3 reads CASSRKTGLAGVYQETQYF. In DNA form, the CDR3 reads TGTGCCAGCAGCAGGAAAACGGGGCTAGCGGGGGTTTACCAAGAGACCCAGTACTTC. Looking up the rest from reference TRBV5-6 and TRBJ2-5 gives the full variable domain: DAGVTQSPTHLIKTRGQQVTLRCSPKSGHDTVSWYQQALGQGPQFIFQYYEEEERQRGNFPDRFSGHQFPNYSSELNVNALLLGDSALYLCASSRKTGLAGVYQETQYFGPGTRLLVL.

The table lists this clonotype with a few counts. V and J are TRBV7-2 and TRBJ2-7; D may be TRBD1 or TRBD2 (5 bases each). The V gene lost 5 bases and the J gene lost 7 bases, with 18 bases spanning the gap. CDR3 size: 14 residues. Germline CDR1 is SGHTA and CDR2 is FQGNSA. The CDR3 is CASSLSPGPGEQYF. In nucleotides, the CDR3 is TGTGCCAGCAGCCTATCTCCGGGGCCGGGGGAGCAGTACTTC. The full variable domain, rest sourced from reference TRBV7-2 and TRBJ2-7, is GAGVSQSPSNKVTEKGKDVELRCDPISGHTALYWYRQSLGQGLEFLIYFQGNSAPDKSGLPSDRFSAERTGGSVSTLTIQRTQQEDSAVYLCASSLSPGPGEQYFGPGTRLTVT.

This clonotype appeared once. This chain links TRBV3-1 with TRBJ2-1; the match to TRBD1 covers 7 bases. The CDR3 runs 15 residues. The ends lost 0 bases at V and 3 bases at J; junction bases unmatched: 2. Looked up from germline, CDR1 is LGHDT and CDR2 is YNNKEL (reference sequence). CDR3 sequence: CASSQDRQGYNEQFF. The CDR3 DNA sequence: TGTGCCAGCAGCCAAGATCGACAGGGCTACAATGAGCAGTTCTTC.

The rearrangement links TRBV7-2 to TRBJ2-7; tentatively, D is TRBD1 or TRBD2 (6 bases each). From germline, CDR1 is SGHTA and CDR2 FQGNSA. The CDR3 runs 17 residues. V was pared by 5 bases and J by 5 bases, with 25 bases between. The CDR3 loop reads CASSPQRRRGRSHEQYF. In nucleotides, the CDR3 is TGTGCCAGCAGCCCCCAGAGACGGAGGGGGAGGTCGCACGAGCAGTACTTC.